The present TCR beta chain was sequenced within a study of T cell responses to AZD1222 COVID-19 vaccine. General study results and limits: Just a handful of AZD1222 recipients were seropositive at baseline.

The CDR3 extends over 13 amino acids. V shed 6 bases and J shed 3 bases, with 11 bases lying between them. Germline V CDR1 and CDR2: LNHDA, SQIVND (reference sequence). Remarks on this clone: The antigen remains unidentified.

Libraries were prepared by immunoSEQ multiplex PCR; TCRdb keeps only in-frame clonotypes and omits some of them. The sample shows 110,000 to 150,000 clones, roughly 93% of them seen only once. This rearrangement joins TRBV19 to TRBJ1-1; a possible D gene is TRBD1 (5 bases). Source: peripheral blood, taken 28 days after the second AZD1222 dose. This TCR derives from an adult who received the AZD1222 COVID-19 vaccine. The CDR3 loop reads CASRDPGDTEAFF. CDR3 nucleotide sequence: TGTGCCAGTAGAGACCCGGGGGACACTGAAGCTTTCTTT.